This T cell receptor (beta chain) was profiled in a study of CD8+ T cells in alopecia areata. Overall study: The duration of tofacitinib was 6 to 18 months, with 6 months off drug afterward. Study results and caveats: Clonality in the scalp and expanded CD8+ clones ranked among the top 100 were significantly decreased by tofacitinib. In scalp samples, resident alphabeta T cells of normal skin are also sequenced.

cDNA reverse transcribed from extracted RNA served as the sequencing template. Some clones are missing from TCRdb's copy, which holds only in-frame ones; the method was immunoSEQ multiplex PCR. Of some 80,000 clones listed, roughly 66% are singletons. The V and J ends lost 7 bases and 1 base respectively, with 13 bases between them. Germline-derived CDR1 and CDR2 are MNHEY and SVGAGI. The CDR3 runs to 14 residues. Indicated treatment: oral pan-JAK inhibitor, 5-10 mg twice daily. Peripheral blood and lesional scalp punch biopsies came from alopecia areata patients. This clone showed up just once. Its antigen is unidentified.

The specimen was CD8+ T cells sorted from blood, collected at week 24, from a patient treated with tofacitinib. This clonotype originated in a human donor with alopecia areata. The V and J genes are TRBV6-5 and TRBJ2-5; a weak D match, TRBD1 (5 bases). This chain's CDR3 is CASKGFRVQETQYF. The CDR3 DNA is TGTGCCAGCAAGGGGTTCAGGGTCCAAGAGACCCAGTACTTC.